What follows are 3 T cell receptor beta chains derived from one specimen sequenced in a study of vaccination and CD4 T cells after COVID-19. This sample's treatment: roughly ten-day PBMC culture with coronavirus spike peptide pools or control peptides (ViraFEST assay). The antigens for these receptors are not known. The Oncomine TCR Beta short-read assay generated sequence data from the DNA of cultured CD4+ T cells. Using its own MiXCR run on the PCR reads, TCRdb lists one record per CDR3 protein. This table has 20,000 or so distinct CDR3 sequences, 55% to 60% appearing once. The material was CD4+ T cells from blood, cultured in vitro, obtained after SARS-CoV-2 vaccination. These receptors all come from a human donor who had recovered from COVID-19.

A word on this clonotype: Germline is not matched at one junction end, which may reflect a read error. V and J are TRBV28 and TRBJ2-5; possibly TRBD2 for D (6 bases). Germline assignment: CDR1 MDHEN and CDR2 SYDVKM. The CDR3 sequence is 14 residues long. CDR3 nucleotides: TGTGCCAGCAGTTTAGCGGGATTGGGGGAGACCCGGTACTTC. Translated, it gives CASSLAGLGETRYF.

The chain links TRBV7-3 to TRBJ1-1; D unclear. With 7 bases removed from V and 0 bases from J, the gap between germline ends came to 9 bases. From germline, CDR1 is SGHTA and CDR2 FQGTGA. This CDR3 spans 13 amino acids. The CDR3 region is CASKQSLNTEAFF. The CDR3 DNA reads as TGTGCCAGCAAACAGAGTCTGAACACTGAAGCTTTCTTT.

V is TRBV27 and J is TRBJ2-2; TRBD1 matches at 10 bases. CDR1 is MNHEY and CDR2 is SMNVEV in the germline V gene (reference sequence). The junction had 10 bases not matched to a gene; V was cut back by 5 bases and J by 7 bases. CDR3 length: 16 amino acids. This CDR3 reads CASSPQATGGGGELFF. As DNA, the CDR3 is TGTGCCAGCAGTCCTCAGGCGACAGGGGGCGGCGGGGAGCTGTTTTTT.